Each of the 27 T cell receptor beta chains below was sequenced from the same sample in a study of T cells in Graves' hyperthyroidism and ophthalmopathy. Researchers amplified the TCR beta CDR3 regions from RNA transcripts. Primed by the HTBI set, a first-round RT-PCR was run on the TCR CDR3. MiXCR, run by TCRdb on the multiplex PCR reads, gives a single entry per CDR3 protein. The sample has some 400,000 distinct CDR3 sequences; 13% are singletons. Source material: blood. These receptors were obtained from a man aged 25-40 years with Graves' hyperthyroidism that later progressed to Graves' ophthalmopathy.

This clonotype came up many times. The chain joins TRBV2 to TRBJ1-5, with TRBD1 as a possible D gene (5 bases). V gave up 6 bases and J gave up 7 bases, with 10 bases separating them. CDR3 length equals 12 residues. Germline V gives CDR1 SNHLY, CDR2 FYNNEI. The CDR3 region is CASSRDRQPQHF. DNA for the CDR3: TGTGCCAGCAGCAGGGACCGGCAGCCCCAGCATTTT. The complete variable domain, with remaining parts taken from reference TRBV2 and TRBJ1-5, reads EPEVTQTPSHQVTQMGQEVILRCVPISNHLYFYWYRQILGQKVEFLVSFYNNEISEKSEIFDDQFSVERPDGSNFTLKIRSTKLEDSAMYFCASSRDRQPQHFGDGTRLSIL.

This clonotype was recorded many times. This rearrangement joins TRBV20-1 to TRBJ1-4; 7 bases are shared with TRBD1. The V gene end was trimmed by 0 bases and the J gene end by 0 bases; junction bases not matched to a gene: 7. Germline V CDR1 and CDR2: DFQATT, SNEGSKA (reference sequence). CDR3 length: 17 amino acids. This CDR3 reads CSARDLWDRSTNEKLFF. CDR3 sequence (DNA): TGCAGTGCTAGAGATCTGTGGGACAGATCAACTAATGAAAAACTGTTTTTT.

This clonotype was counted many times. The gene calls are TRBV12-5 and TRBJ2-7, with D perhaps matching TRBD1 (6 bases). CDR3 length equals 14 residues. Germline loops: CDR1 LGHNT, CDR2 FRNRAP. With 0 bases removed from V and 3 bases from J, the gap between germline ends came to 9 bases. The CDR3 region is CASGLVSRGYEQYF. The CDR3 DNA reads TGTGCTAGTGGTTTGGTATCCAGGGGCTACGAGCAGTACTTC.

The chain recombines TRBV30 with TRBJ2-2; maybe TRBD2 (5 bases). Germline CDR1 and CDR2: GTSNPN and SVGIG (reference sequence). Trimming shortened V by 0 bases and J by 5 bases, and 7 bases separated the two germline ends. There are 13 residues in the CDR3. The CDR3 loop reads CAWSVRGTGELFF. CDR3 nucleotides: TGTGCCTGGAGTGTACGAGGGACCGGGGAGCTGTTTTTT.

This clonotype was seen at least ten times. The chain uses TRBV6-1 and TRBJ1-1; D remains unclear. CDR3 length: 12 amino acids. V lost 4 bases, J lost 4 bases, and 7 bases lay in between. Germline CDR1 is MNHNS and CDR2 is SASEGT. DNA of the CDR3: TGTGCCAGCAGTGGGGTAGGCACTGAAGCTTTCTTT. It encodes CASSGVGTEAFF.

This clonotype was seen many times. The chain joins TRBV29-1 to TRBJ1-2; 8 nucleotides line up with TRBD1. Germline CDR1 reads SQVTM; CDR2 reads ANQGSEA. V trimming: 4 bases; J trimming: 5 bases; junction bases outside the gene matches: 3. There are 12 residues in the CDR3. CDR3 sequence (DNA): TGCAGCGTTGCCAGGGGGCTATATGGCTACACCTTC. Its translation is CSVARGLYGYTF. Complete variable domain (other parts from reference TRBV29-1 and TRBJ1-2): SAVISQKPSRDICQRGTSLTIQCQVDSQVTMMFWYRQQPGQSLTLIATANQGSEATYESGFVIDKFPISRPNLTFSTLTVSNMSPEDSSIYLCSVARGLYGYTFGSGTRLTVV.

This clonotype occurred a few times. The chain links TRBV13 to TRBJ2-3; the D is unclear. The CDR3 contains 11 residues. In germline, CDR1 is PRHDT, CDR2 FYEKMQ (reference sequence). V lost 5 bases and J lost 4, with 4 bases in between. This CDR3 is CASSIPDTQYF. The CDR3, as DNA: TGTGCCAGCAGCATCCCAGATACGCAGTATTTT.

This clonotype was observed at least ten times. This rearrangement joins TRBV28 to TRBJ2-7; D perhaps matches TRBD1 (6 bases). The germline V gene has CDR1 MDHEN and CDR2 SYDVKM. The CDR3 is 16 amino acids. V shed 0 bases and J shed 1 base, with 13 bases lying between them. CDR3 in DNA: TGTGCCAGCAGTTTATGGGCAGGGGAGCCTTCCTACGAGCAGTACTTC. Translated, it gives CASSLWAGEPSYEQYF.

Many counts were recorded for this clonotype. The V call is TRBV12-5, the J call TRBJ2-1; 10 positions agree with TRBD1. Germline assignment: CDR1 LGHNT and CDR2 FRNRAP. The CDR3 runs to 14 residues. V gave up 5 bases and J gave up 14 bases; unmatched junction bases: 12. In DNA form, the CDR3 reads TGTGCTAGTGGTCCAGGGACAGGGGTGCTAGGGGAGTTCTTC. It specifies CASGPGTGVLGEFF.

This clonotype was observed at least ten times. This rearrangement joins TRBV18 to TRBJ1-6, with TRBD1 identical over 8 bases. The CDR3 sequence is 15 residues long. Germline assignment: CDR1 KGHSH and CDR2 LQKENI. Losses at the gene ends were 4 bases for V and 8 bases for J; bases not matched to a gene: 7. The CDR3 sequence: CASSLNRGLDSPLHF. The CDR3 DNA is TGTGCCAGCTCACTGAACAGGGGGTTGGATTCACCCCTCCACTTT.

This clonotype was observed many times. V is TRBV20-1 and J is TRBJ1-5, with unresolved D. Germline CDR1 and CDR2: DFQATT and SNEGSKA (reference sequence). V was trimmed by 8 bases and J by 4 bases, leaving 12 bases between them. The CDR3 is 12 amino acids. CDR3 amino acids: CSIGGQNQPQHF. DNA for the CDR3: TGCAGTATTGGAGGTCAGAATCAGCCCCAGCATTTT.

Worth noting for this clonotype: This sequence may be a read error, since a much larger clone differs from it by one base. The V gene is TRBV6-1, the J gene TRBJ1-2, with TRBD1 as a possible D gene (5 bases). Germline CDR1 MNHNS, CDR2 SASEGT. The CDR3 is made up of 15 amino acids. The DNA of the CDR3 is TGTGCCAGCAGTGAAGGCAGGGCGTTTAACTATGGCCACACCTTC. Its protein product is CASSEGRAFNYGHTF.

This clonotype was seen at least ten times. The gene calls are TRBV5-1 and TRBJ1-4; D is ambiguous. CDR3 size: 17 residues. Germline CDR1 SGHRS, CDR2 YFSETQ. V was trimmed by 0 bases and J by 8 bases, leaving 20 bases between them. CDR3 nucleotides: TGCGCCAGCAGCTTGGAGGGCACGGGGTGGCCCACCGAAAAACTGTTTTTT. Its protein product is CASSLEGTGWPTEKLFF. The full variable domain, completed using reference TRBV5-1 and TRBJ1-4, is KAGVTQTPRYLIKTRGQQVTLSCSPISGHRSVSWYQQTPGQGLQFLFEYFSETQRNKGNFPGRFSGRQFSNSRSEMNVSTLELGDSALYLCASSLEGTGWPTEKLFFGSGTQLSVL.

This chain uses TRBV6-9 with TRBJ1-3; a weak D match, TRBD1 (5 bases). CDR3 size: 17 residues. V dropped 3 bases and J dropped 2 bases, with 17 bases sitting between them. Germline V CDR1 and CDR2: MNHGY, SVAAGI. CDR3: CASSYGVGAGPGNTIYF. In DNA form, the CDR3 reads TGTGCCAGCAGTTACGGCGTGGGCGCGGGACCTGGAAACACCATATATTTT.

This clonotype was found many times. The junction and the germline gene differ at one end; a read error may be behind it. The chain links TRBV5-1 to TRBJ2-2; D not certain. The CDR3 is 14 amino acids. Germline V CDR1 and CDR2: SGHRS, YFSETQ. CDR3 sequence: CASSLARNTGELFF. In nucleotides, the CDR3 is TGTGCCAGCAGCTTAGCACGGAACACCGGGGAGCTGTTTTTT.

The chain carries TRBV5-4 and TRBJ2-5; 8 nucleotides match TRBD1. V lost 0 bases, J lost 1 base, and 5 bases stayed unmatched. The CDR3 extends over 16 amino acids. Per the germline V gene, CDR1 is SGHNT and CDR2 is YYREEE (reference sequence). CDR3: CASSLETGARQETQYF. The CDR3 DNA is TGTGCCAGCAGCTTGGAGACAGGGGCACGCCAAGAGACCCAGTACTTC.

In this sample, this clonotype turned up a few times. The chain employs TRBV5-1 and TRBJ1-2, with D possibly matching TRBD1 (5 bases). In germline, CDR1 is SGHRS, CDR2 YFSETQ. Trimming took off 2 bases at V and 3 bases at J, with 17 bases between the two ends. This CDR3 contains 16 residues. This chain's CDR3 is CASSLIGPQEDYGYTF. The CDR3 bases are TGCGCCAGCAGCTTAATAGGACCACAGGAAGACTATGGCTACACCTTC.

This clonotype was observed at least ten times. The chain employs TRBV7-9 and TRBJ2-2; D tentatively fits TRBD1 or TRBD2 (5 bases each). Germline V gene data show CDR1 as SEHNR and CDR2 as FQNEAQ (reference sequence). V shed 6 bases and J shed 0 bases, with 11 bases lying between them. The CDR3 has 15 amino acids. CDR3 loop: CASRTGTPNTGELFF. Here the CDR3 DNA reads TGTGCCAGCAGAACCGGGACGCCGAACACCGGGGAGCTGTTTTTT.

This clonotype appeared many times. The rearrangement links TRBV5-1 to TRBJ1-5, with D unclear. The CDR3 runs 14 residues. Trimming removed 9 bases at V and 3 bases at J, with 16 bases between. Germline CDR1 SGHRS, CDR2 YFSETQ. Here the CDR3 DNA reads TGCGCCATTACCACTCCAGGTGTCAATCAGCCCCAGCATTTT. Protein: CAITTPGVNQPQHF.

Ten or more counts support this clonotype. The chain carries TRBV3-1 and TRBJ2-7; a weak D match, TRBD2 (7 bases). CDR3 length: 14 amino acids. Germline-derived CDR1 and CDR2 are LGHDT and YNNKEL (reference sequence). V gave up 7 bases and J gave up 5 bases, with 18 bases separating them. In DNA form, the CDR3 reads TGTGCCAGCAACCCGGGGGGCCCGGGGGACGAGCAGTACTTC. The encoded protein is CASNPGGPGDEQYF.

This clonotype was recorded at least ten times. This rearrangement joins TRBV12-3 or TRBV12-4 to TRBJ2-1, with 13 bases matching TRBD2. V dropped 5 bases and J dropped 7; count of bases not matched to a gene: 8. The CDR3 is made up of 16 amino acids. The CDR3 loop reads CASSDRRTSGGNEQFF. The CDR3 nucleotides are TGTGCCAGCAGTGACCGTCGGACTAGCGGGGGAAATGAGCAGTTCTTC.

This clonotype was recorded many times. The rearrangement joins TRBV7-9 to TRBJ1-6; 7 bases match TRBD1. Germline V gives CDR1 SEHNR, CDR2 FQNEAQ (reference sequence). This CDR3 comprises 16 residues. V trimming: 4 bases; J trimming: 0 bases; junction bases outside the gene matches: 3. CDR3: CASSSTGDSYNSPLHF. CDR3 in DNA: TGTGCCAGCAGCTCAACAGGGGACTCCTATAATTCACCCCTCCACTTT.

This clonotype has only a few counts. The chain has TRBV5-1 and TRBJ2-1; D is possibly TRBD2 (6 bases). With 0 bases removed from V and 9 bases from J, the gap between germline ends came to 16 bases. The CDR3 loop spans 15 amino acids. Germline V gene data show CDR1 as SGHRS and CDR2 as YFSETQ. The DNA for the CDR3 is TGCGCCAGCAGCTTGGAGGGAGCAGGGAGGTTTGAGCAGTTCTTC. Translation: CASSLEGAGRFEQFF. Complete variable domain (other parts from reference TRBV5-1 and TRBJ2-1): KAGVTQTPRYLIKTRGQQVTLSCSPISGHRSVSWYQQTPGQGLQFLFEYFSETQRNKGNFPGRFSGRQFSNSRSEMNVSTLELGDSALYLCASSLEGAGRFEQFFGPGTRLTVL.

The V gene is TRBV18, the J gene TRBJ1-2, with a possible D match to TRBD1 (6 bases). V dropped 3 bases and J dropped 6 bases, with 14 bases sitting between them. CDR1 and CDR2 from the germline V gene are KGHSH and LQKENI. The CDR3 sequence is 14 residues long. The CDR3 spells CASSPTGALDGYTF. In DNA, the CDR3 is TGTGCCAGCTCACCTACGGGGGCGCTTGATGGCTACACCTTC.

This clonotype was recorded many times. The gene calls are TRBV20-1 and TRBJ2-1; D is undetermined. Germline CDR1 reads DFQATT; CDR2 reads SNEGSKA (reference sequence). The CDR3 has 15 amino acids. V gave up 6 bases and J gave up 0 bases, with 15 bases separating them. The CDR3 nucleotides read TGCAGTGCCCCCATGCCGTGGAGCTCCTACAATGAGCAGTTCTTC. Translating it yields CSAPMPWSSYNEQFF.

This clonotype has at least ten counts. This chain uses TRBV28 with TRBJ2-2; 7 bases match TRBD1. The CDR3 consists of 15 residues. Germline V gene sequence: CDR1 MDHEN, CDR2 SYDVKM. J lost 5 bases, V lost 6 bases, and 9 bases had no gene match. The CDR3 DNA is TGTGCCAGCAGGACCGGGACAGCGGTTACCGGGGAGCTGTTTTTT. It translates to CASRTGTAVTGELFF.

The chain links TRBV20-1 to TRBJ1-1; no clear D gene. CDR1 and CDR2 (germline): DFQATT, SNEGSKA (reference sequence). Deletions cut 5 bases from V and 1 base from J, with 5 bases between. This CDR3 is 11 amino acids long. The CDR3 is CSAYRNTEAFF. The CDR3, as DNA: TGCAGTGCTTACAGGAACACTGAAGCTTTCTTT.